These 13 T cell receptor beta chains came from one sample sequenced in a study of Tregs in tolerant kidney transplant recipients. Libraries were prepared by immunoSEQ multiplex PCR; TCRdb keeps only in-frame clonotypes and omits some of them. The sample lists 70,000 to 95,000 clones, approximately 89% occurring once. This sample comprised Tregs from blood, obtained before the transplant. Receptors were obtained from a human donor who received a combined kidney and bone marrow transplant.

The V gene is TRBV13, the J gene TRBJ1-5; D may be TRBD1 (5 bases). In germline, CDR1 is PRHDT, CDR2 FYEKMQ (reference sequence). This CDR3 spans 13 amino acids. V lost 2 bases, J lost 11 bases, and 13 bases lay in between. The CDR3: CASSLYGASAQHF. Written as DNA, the CDR3 is TGTGCCAGCAGCTTATACGGGGCCTCGGCCCAGCATTTT.

This chain connects TRBV30 to TRBJ2-2; 13 bases fit TRBD2. There are 19 residues in the CDR3. Germline loops: CDR1 GTSNPN, CDR2 SVGIG (reference sequence). Trimming cost V 4 bases and J 0 bases; bases outside gene matches: 11. CDR3 nucleotides: TGTGCCTGGACTTCCGGGACTAGCGGGACGTTCGCGAACACCGGGGAGCTGTTTTTT. It translates to CAWTSGTSGTFANTGELFF. Full variable domain (rest looked up from reference TRBV30 and TRBJ2-2): SQTIHQWPATLVQPVGSPLSLECTVEGTSNPNLYWYRQAAGRGLQLLFYSVGIGQISSEVPQNLSASRPQDRQFILSSKKLLLSDSGFYLCAWTSGTSGTFANTGELFFGEGSRLTVL.

The chain couples TRBV4-1 to TRBJ1-5; D gene uncertain. This CDR3 is built from 14 residues. The germline V gene encodes CDR1 MGHRA and CDR2 YSYEKL. Deletions cut 4 bases from V and 0 bases from J, with 7 bases between. CDR3 protein: CASSPTSSNQPQHF. The CDR3 DNA follows: TGCGCCAGCAGCCCTACAAGTAGCAATCAGCCCCAGCATTTT.

The chain couples TRBV28 to TRBJ2-5; D call uncertain. This CDR3 spans 13 amino acids. V lost 6 bases and J 1 base, leaving 9 bases between the germline ends. Germline CDR1 is MDHEN and CDR2 is SYDVKM. In nucleotides, the CDR3 is TGTGCCAGCAGCTCAGGCAGCCAAGAGACCCAGTACTTC. Its translation: CASSSGSQETQYF.

The V gene is TRBV5-4, the J gene TRBJ2-5; TRBD2 is a possible D gene (7 bases). The CDR3 is made up of 15 amino acids. The ends were cut back, 2 bases at V and 5 bases at J, with 16 bases in the middle. In germline, CDR1 is SGHNT, CDR2 YYREEE (reference sequence). CDR3 in amino acids: CASSFGEGQGETQYF. CDR3 coding DNA: TGTGCCAGCAGCTTCGGGGAGGGCCAGGGGGAGACCCAGTACTTC.

The rearrangement joins TRBV7-8 to TRBJ2-5; TRBD1 matches at 9 bases. The CDR3 sequence is 15 residues long. The junction had 7 bases not matched to a gene; V was cut back by 4 bases and J by 4 bases. The germline V gene encodes CDR1 SGHVS and CDR2 FQNEAQ. The CDR3 region is CASSSGTGNRETQYF. The CDR3 coding sequence is TGTGCCAGCAGCTCCGGGACAGGGAATAGAGAGACCCAGTACTTC. The whole variable domain, remainder taken from reference TRBV7-8 and TRBJ2-5, is GAGVSQSPRYKVAKRGQDVALRCDPISGHVSLFWYQQALGQGPEFLTYFQNEAQLDKSGLPSDRFFAERPEGSVSTLKIQRTQQEDSAVYLCASSSGTGNRETQYFGPGTRLLVL.

The CDR3 DNA reads as TGTGCCAGCAGCCAAGAGGACTGGAACACTGAAGCTTTCTTT. It codes for CASSQEDWNTEAFF. The chain joins TRBV14 to TRBJ1-1; no definite D call. Per the germline V gene, CDR1 is SGHDN and CDR2 is FVKESK. Trimming took off 0 bases at V and 1 base at J, with 6 bases between the two ends. There are 14 residues in the CDR3.

The genes are TRBV10-3 and TRBJ2-1, with TRBD1 identical over 8 bases. Germline CDR1 is ENHRY and CDR2 is SYGVKD. The CDR3 totals 16 residues. V was pared by 5 bases and J by 2 bases, with 8 bases of the junction left unmatched. The CDR3 protein is CAISRLDREAYNEQFF. CDR3 DNA: TGTGCCATCAGTCGACTGGACAGGGAGGCCTACAATGAGCAGTTCTTC.

This clone was detected once. V usage is TRBV5-1 and J usage is TRBJ2-5; 8 nucleotides match TRBD1. Looked up from germline, CDR1 is SGHRS and CDR2 is YFSETQ. The trim removed 2 bases at V and 4 bases at J, leaving 7 bases unmatched. This CDR3 is 15 amino acids long. Here the CDR3 reads CASSFRTGNGETQYF. The DNA of the CDR3 is TGCGCCAGCAGCTTTAGGACAGGGAATGGAGAGACCCAGTACTTC.

The J gene is TRBJ1-2, the V gene TRBV6-1; 7 nucleotides align to TRBD1. V gave up 0 bases and J gave up 6 bases; unmatched junction bases: 13. Germline V gene sequence: CDR1 MNHNS, CDR2 SASEGT. CDR3 length equals 17 residues. The CDR3 loop reads CASSEAGLGSRGNGYTF. CDR3 in DNA: TGTGCCAGCAGTGAAGCAGGGTTAGGAAGCAGGGGGAATGGCTACACCTTC.

This sequence joins TRBV6-6 and TRBJ1-5; 8 bases map to TRBD1. The CDR3 has 14 residues. J gave up 6 bases and V 6 bases, and 7 bases lay outside the gene matches. Germline assignment: CDR1 MNHNY and CDR2 SVGAGI (reference sequence). The CDR3 DNA reads TGTGCCAGCAGAGCCGGACAGGGTAGTCAGCCCCAGCATTTT. Translation: CASRAGQGSQPQHF.

This clone was seen a handful of times. The chain links TRBV7-6 to TRBJ1-2, with D possibly TRBD1 on 6 matching bases. V gave up 1 base and J gave up 7 bases, with 10 bases separating them. CDR1 SGHVS and CDR2 FNYEAQ come from the germline V gene. This CDR3 is 13 amino acids long. The CDR3 nucleotides read TGTGCCAGCAGCTTAGGACAGGCATTTGGCTACACCTTC. Protein: CASSLGQAFGYTF.

This chain links TRBV30 with TRBJ2-7; tentatively, D is TRBD2 (5 bases). V lost 1 base to trimming and J lost 4 bases, with 14 bases between them. Looked up from germline, CDR1 is GTSNPN and CDR2 is SVGIG (reference sequence). The CDR3 is 14 residues long. This CDR3 is CAWSGSPPGYEQYF. CDR3 DNA: TGTGCCTGGAGTGGTTCCCCACCGGGATACGAGCAGTACTTC.